Each of the 28 T cell receptor beta chains below was sequenced from the same sample in a study of control samples from healthy donors and cancer patients. TCRdb's copy holds only in-frame clones and misses some; the assay was immunoSEQ multiplex PCR. In the table there are about 82,000 clones, about 90% of which are singletons. The sequenced sample consisted of blood. Receptors originate from a man aged 50-59 years in good health.

This clone showed up just once. The chain recombines TRBV19 with TRBJ2-1, with TRBD1 matching 8 bases. CDR3 length equals 16 residues. The trim removed 2 bases at V and 3 bases at J, leaving 6 bases unmatched. Germline V gene data show CDR1 as LNHDA and CDR2 as SQIVND (reference sequence). This CDR3 is CASSIMRQGSYNEQFF. CDR3 sequence (DNA): TGTGCCAGTAGTATAATGAGACAGGGGAGCTACAATGAGCAGTTCTTC. Using reference TRBV19 and TRBJ2-1 for the parts outside the CDR3, the full variable domain is DGGITQSPKYLFRKEGQNVTLSCEQNLNHDAMYWYRQDPGQGLRLIYYSQIVNDFQKGDIAEGYSVSREKKESFPLTVTSAQKNPTAFYLCASSIMRQGSYNEQFFGPGTRLTVL.

In this sample, this clone turned up a few times. This chain uses TRBV11-3 with TRBJ2-3; TRBD2 might be the D (6 bases). The CDR3 is 15 amino acids. Germline CDR1 reads SGHNT; CDR2 reads YENEEA. V was trimmed by 4 bases and J by 0 bases, leaving 11 bases between them. The CDR3 DNA is TGTGCCAGCAGCTCAGGGACTTTTAGCACAGATACGCAGTATTTT. It yields the protein CASSSGTFSTDTQYF. Variable domain in full (rest from reference TRBV11-3 and TRBJ2-3): EAGVVQSPRYKIIEKKQPVAFWCNPISGHNTLYWYLQNLGQGPELLIRYENEEAVDDSQLPKDRFSAERLKGVDSTLKIQPAELGDSAVYLCASSSGTFSTDTQYFGPGTRLTVL.

The chain joins TRBV18 to TRBJ2-6, with 7 bases fitting TRBD2. Germline lookup yields CDR1 KGHSH and CDR2 LQKENI. With V trimmed by 3 bases and J by 0 bases, 5 bases remained unmatched. The CDR3 sequence is 17 residues long. The DNA for the CDR3 is TGTGCCAGCTCACCGGGAGGGGTTAACTCTGGGGCCAACGTCCTGACTTTC. It yields the protein CASSPGGVNSGANVLTF.

V gene TRBV5-1 combines with J gene TRBJ2-3, with D unresolved. The germline V gene encodes CDR1 SGHRS and CDR2 YFSETQ. The CDR3 is made up of 15 amino acids. Trimming pared 4 bases from V and 7 bases from J, leaving 19 bases between. This CDR3 reads CASSLPPASINTQYF. The CDR3 DNA reads as TGCGCCAGCAGCCTTCCCCCGGCATCCATAAATACGCAGTATTTT.

The V gene is TRBV29-1, the J gene TRBJ2-7; TRBD1 might be the D (6 bases). Per the germline V gene, CDR1 is SQVTM and CDR2 is ANQGSEA. This CDR3 contains 13 residues. V was shortened by 5 bases and J by 3 bases, with 14 bases between the two germline ends. The CDR3 DNA follows: TGCAGCGTTTCTCAGGGGACCATCTACGAGCAGTACGTC. The encoded protein is CSVSQGTIYEQYV.

The V and J genes are TRBV5-6 and TRBJ2-7, with TRBD1 as a possible D gene (6 bases). Germline lookup yields CDR1 SGHDT and CDR2 YYEEEE. V shed 2 bases and J shed 4 bases, with 13 bases lying between them. The CDR3 consists of 14 residues. CDR3 protein: CASSLYRDRYEQYV. The CDR3 DNA sequence: TGTGCCAGCAGCTTATACAGGGATCGGTACGAGCAGTACGTC.

The V call is TRBV3-1 (or the pseudogene TRBV3-2), the J call TRBJ1-4; the D gene is possibly TRBD1 (5 bases). V gave up 3 bases and J gave up 7 bases, with 18 bases separating them. The CDR3 runs 16 residues. CDR1 and CDR2 from the germline V gene are LGHDT and YNNKEL (reference sequence). CDR3 DNA: TGTGCCAGCAGCCACAGGGTCATAAGGACACGTGAAAAACTGTTTTTT. It encodes CASSHRVIRTREKLFF.

The chain uses TRBV29-1 and TRBJ2-1; 7 bases line up with TRBD2. The CDR3 contains 16 residues. J gave up 1 base and V 3 bases, and 9 bases lay outside the gene matches. Germline values: CDR1 SQVTM, CDR2 ANQGSEA. CDR3 DNA: TGCAGCGTTGAGTTCGGATTAGCGGGTTCCTACAATGAGCAGTTCTTC. Protein sequence: CSVEFGLAGSYNEQFF.

The chain uses TRBV19 and TRBJ1-1; a possible D gene is TRBD1 (5 bases). There are 13 residues in the CDR3. CDR1 and CDR2 (germline): LNHDA, SQIVND (reference sequence). Trimming left V 1 base short and J 3 bases short, with 6 bases between. The CDR3 nucleotides are TGTGCCAGTAGTATAGGCAGGGACACTGAAGCTTTCTTT. Its translation is CASSIGRDTEAFF.

This chain joins TRBV4-2 and TRBJ1-2; 11 bases are shared with TRBD1. The CDR3 spans 16 residues. Germline V CDR1 and CDR2: LGHNA, YNFKEQ. The V segment lost 0 bases and the J segment 6 bases; nucleotides outside the gene matches: 6. The chain's CDR3 is CASSQEGTGGLNGYTF. In DNA, the CDR3 is TGTGCCAGCAGCCAAGAGGGGACAGGGGGACTCAATGGCTACACCTTC.

The chain uses TRBV5-1 and TRBJ1-1; D is possibly TRBD1 (6 bases). The CDR3 length is 14 residues. The V and J ends lost 1 base and 4 bases respectively, with 11 bases between them. Germline V CDR1 and CDR2: SGHRS, YFSETQ. The CDR3 DNA is TGCGCCAGCAGCTTGACAGGGTGGCGCACTGAAGCTTTCTTT. Amino acids: CASSLTGWRTEAFF.

This clone was recorded a few times. This specimen includes other DNA sequences encoding the same CDR3. The rearrangement uses TRBV6-2 or TRBV6-3 and TRBJ2-1, with D tentatively TRBD1 (5 bases). CDR1 and CDR2 (germline): MNHEY, SVGEGT. This CDR3 has 14 residues. Trimming removed 2 bases at V and 4 bases at J, with 9 bases between. The CDR3 here is CASSYGASYNEQFF. CDR3 DNA: TGTGCCAGCAGTTACGGGGCTTCTTACAATGAGCAGTTCTTC.

The V and J genes are TRBV29-1 and TRBJ1-2, with 7 bases lining up with TRBD1. The CDR3 extends over 12 amino acids. CDR1 and CDR2 from the germline V gene are SQVTM and ANQGSEA. Trimming removed 7 bases from V and 2 bases from J; junction bases left unmatched: 4. The CDR3 sequence: CSAQTGNYGYTF. CDR3 nucleotides: TGCAGCGCCCAGACAGGGAACTATGGCTACACCTTC. The variable domain in full, with the rest retrieved from reference TRBV29-1 and TRBJ1-2, is SAVISQKPSRDICQRGTSLTIQCQVDSQVTMMFWYRQQPGQSLTLIATANQGSEATYESGFVIDKFPISRPNLTFSTLTVSNMSPEDSSIYLCSAQTGNYGYTFGSGTRLTVV.

The chain joins TRBV4-3 to TRBJ1-6; 9 bases are shared with TRBD1. V shed 4 bases, J shed 10 bases, and the junction held 5 bases outside the gene matches. The CDR3 runs to 14 residues. Germline CDR1 and CDR2: LGHNA and YSLEER. The CDR3 region has the DNA TGCGCCAGCAGCCCGGGGACAGGGCAATCACCCCTCCACTTT. Its protein product is CASSPGTGQSPLHF.

The genes are TRBV19 and TRBJ1-2, with D possibly being TRBD1 (6 bases). The CDR3 covers 14 residues. Trimming left V 4 bases short and J 11 bases short, with 20 bases between. Germline V lookup: CDR1 LNHDA, CDR2 SQIVND (reference sequence). The CDR3 reads CASSSGGSGALYTF. The CDR3 DNA is TGTGCCAGTAGTAGTGGGGGATCGGGGGCCCTTTACACCTTC.

The gene calls are TRBV5-1 and TRBJ1-2; D remains ambiguous. V was trimmed by 0 bases and J by 8 bases, leaving 8 bases between them. The CDR3 spans 12 residues. Germline V CDR1 and CDR2: SGHRS, YFSETQ. CDR3: CASSLAGEGYTF. DNA for the CDR3: TGCGCCAGCAGCTTGGCCGGGGAGGGCTACACCTTC.

The gene calls are TRBV6-5 and TRBJ1-5; D is perhaps TRBD1 (5 bases). The CDR3 runs 14 residues. Trimming took 6 bases from V and 7 from J, leaving 16 bases between them. CDR1 is MNHEY, CDR2 SVGAGI, per germline. The CDR3 region has the DNA TGTGCCAGCAGGGACCGGGACGGATCGCAGCCCCAGCATTTT. This translates into CASRDRDGSQPQHF.

This clone was observed a handful of times. V usage is TRBV3-1 (or the pseudogene TRBV3-2) and J usage is TRBJ2-1, with 11 nucleotides matching TRBD2. V lost 2 bases to trimming and J lost 7 bases; unmatched junction nucleotides: 16. This CDR3 contains 19 residues. In germline, CDR1 is LGHDT, CDR2 YNNKEL (reference sequence). DNA of the CDR3: TGTGCCAGCAGCCAACCAACTCCGACTAGCGGGAAGAGGGTTAATGAGCAGTTCTTC. It is translated as CASSQPTPTSGKRVNEQFF.

The chain recombines TRBV6-5 with TRBJ1-2; the match to TRBD1 covers 9 bases. The CDR3 runs to 13 residues. The J segment lost 4 bases and the V segment lost 6 bases, leaving 3 bases of the junction unmatched. Germline V gene data show CDR1 as MNHEY and CDR2 as SVGAGI. As DNA, the CDR3 is TGTGCCAGCAGCCGGACAGGGGTCTATGGCTACACCTTC. As protein: CASSRTGVYGYTF.

This clone has more than one count but fewer than ten. V is TRBV4-3 and J is TRBJ1-2; D not certain. The germline V gene has CDR1 LGHNA and CDR2 YSLEER. This CDR3 has 14 amino acids. The V and J ends lost 0 bases and 4 bases respectively, with 9 bases between them. The DNA of the CDR3 is TGCGCCAGCAGCCAAGAGGCGGCAGTCTATGGCTACACCTTC. This encodes CASSQEAAVYGYTF.

The V call is TRBV7-8, the J call TRBJ1-2, with 7 positions matching TRBD1. The CDR3 loop spans 14 amino acids. Germline loops: CDR1 SGHVS, CDR2 FQNEAQ. V shed 5 bases and J 12 bases; nucleotides not matched to a gene: 15. In nucleotides, the CDR3 is TGTGCCAGCAGCGCGACAGGGAATTACGGGGGCCACACCTTC. Residues: CASSATGNYGGHTF.

The genes are TRBV18 and TRBJ1-1, with a tentative D call TRBD1 (5 bases). Trimming removed 0 bases at V and 1 base at J, with 9 bases between. Germline lookup yields CDR1 KGHSH and CDR2 LQKENI. The CDR3 extends over 15 amino acids. The CDR3 DNA is TGTGCCAGCTCACCACCGACGGGACGGAACACTGAAGCTTTCTTT. Protein: CASSPPTGRNTEAFF.

V is TRBV9 and J is TRBJ2-7; 8 bases match TRBD1. J was trimmed by 5 bases and V by 0 bases; bases with no gene match: 7. The CDR3 runs 15 residues. Germline V gene sequence: CDR1 SGDLS, CDR2 YYNGEE. CDR3 residues: CASSVGGDRGDEQYV. The CDR3, as DNA: TGTGCCAGCAGCGTAGGGGGAGACAGGGGCGACGAGCAGTACGTC.

The chain links TRBV2 to TRBJ2-7; D is possibly TRBD2 (6 bases). Germline CDR1 SNHLY, CDR2 FYNNEI. V gave up 7 bases and J gave up 4 bases, with 26 bases separating them. The CDR3 runs to 17 residues. The CDR3 DNA is TGTGCCAGCATGGCTTCGGGACTCACATCCTCACGTTACGAGCAGTACGTC. Residues: CASMASGLTSSRYEQYV.

This chain links TRBV5-4 with TRBJ2-1; possibly TRBD1 for D (6 bases). In germline, CDR1 is SGHNT, CDR2 YYREEE (reference sequence). The V end lost 4 bases, the J end lost 4 bases, and 9 bases lay between the germline ends. CDR3 size: 13 residues. The CDR3 DNA follows: TGTGCCAGCAGCCTGGACAGATACAATGAGCAGTTCTTC. Translation: CASSLDRYNEQFF.

This clone qualifies as medium-sized. V is TRBV7-9 and J is TRBJ1-1, with D possibly matching TRBD1 (6 bases). The CDR3 loop spans 14 amino acids. Trimming removed 5 bases from V and 3 bases from J, with 13 bases in between. Germline V gene sequence: CDR1 SEHNR, CDR2 FQNEAQ (reference sequence). CDR3 in amino acids: CASSPWGLDTEAFF. The CDR3 bases are TGTGCCAGCAGCCCCTGGGGGCTCGACACTGAAGCTTTCTTT.

The chain employs TRBV28 and TRBJ2-5; TRBD2 matches at 9 bases. The CDR3 loop spans 16 amino acids. Trimming took 6 bases from V and 5 from J; bases not matched to a gene: 13. Germline CDR1 MDHEN, CDR2 SYDVKM. CDR3 region: CASRSSSGAQRETQYF. The CDR3 DNA follows: TGTGCCAGCAGGAGCTCTAGCGGGGCCCAAAGGGAGACCCAGTACTTC.

The chain carries TRBV4-2 and TRBJ1-6, with D perhaps TRBD1 (5 bases). The V gene's germline CDR1 is LGHNA and CDR2 YNFKEQ. CDR3 length: 16 residues. Trimming took off 1 base at V and 9 bases at J, with 16 bases between the two ends. The CDR3 DNA sequence: TGTGCCAGCAGCCAAGCAATTGGAGGGGCGGGTTCACCCCTCCACTTT. Amino acid sequence: CASSQAIGGAGSPLHF.